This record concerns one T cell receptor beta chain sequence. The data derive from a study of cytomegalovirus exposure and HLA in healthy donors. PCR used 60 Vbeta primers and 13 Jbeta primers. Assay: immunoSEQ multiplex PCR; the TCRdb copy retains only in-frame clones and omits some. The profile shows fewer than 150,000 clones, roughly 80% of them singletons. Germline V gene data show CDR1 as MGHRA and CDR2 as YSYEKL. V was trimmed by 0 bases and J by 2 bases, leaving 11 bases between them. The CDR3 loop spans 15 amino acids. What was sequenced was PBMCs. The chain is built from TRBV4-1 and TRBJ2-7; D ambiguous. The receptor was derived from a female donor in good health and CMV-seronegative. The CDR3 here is CASSQDIAAAYEQYF. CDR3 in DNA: TGCGCCAGCAGCCAAGATATAGCTGCTGCCTACGAGCAGTACTTC.